The source of this TCR beta chain is a study of graft-versus-host responses after intestinal transplantation. Study-wide context: Among the recipients, transplants were multivisceral, liver-intestinal, or isolated intestinal. Notes on the study in general: Graft-donor T cell macrochimerism coincided with high graft-versus-host to host-versus-graft clonal ratios in allografts. Marrow from the recipient contained GvH clones, some of which had appeared first in ileum or blood. Declines in HvG clones occurring early post-transplant were associated with peak circulating GvH clone levels.

Worth noting for this clone: Antigen specificity is unknown.

Per germline, CDR1 MGHRA and CDR2 YSYEKL. This CDR3 region has 14 residues. The ends were cut back, 4 bases at V and 1 base at J, with 10 bases in the middle. Graft-derived tissue was subjected to processing to liberate intraepithelial and lamina propria lymphocytes. The protocol was immunoSEQ multiplex PCR, while the TCRdb copy is restricted to in-frame clones and leaves out a portion. The sample gives just under 65,000 clones, about nine tenths of which show up once; around 1.7% is in the top ten. The chain recombines TRBV4-1 with TRBJ1-1; TRBD1 is a possible D gene (6 bases). The sample in question was ileum tissue, obtained less than 400 days after transplant. This receptor was taken from a human patient who received an intestinal transplant, so some T cells may come from the graft donor. The CDR3 loop reads CASSPRQENTEAFF. The CDR3 coding sequence is TGCGCCAGCAGCCCGCGACAGGAGAACACTGAAGCTTTCTTT.